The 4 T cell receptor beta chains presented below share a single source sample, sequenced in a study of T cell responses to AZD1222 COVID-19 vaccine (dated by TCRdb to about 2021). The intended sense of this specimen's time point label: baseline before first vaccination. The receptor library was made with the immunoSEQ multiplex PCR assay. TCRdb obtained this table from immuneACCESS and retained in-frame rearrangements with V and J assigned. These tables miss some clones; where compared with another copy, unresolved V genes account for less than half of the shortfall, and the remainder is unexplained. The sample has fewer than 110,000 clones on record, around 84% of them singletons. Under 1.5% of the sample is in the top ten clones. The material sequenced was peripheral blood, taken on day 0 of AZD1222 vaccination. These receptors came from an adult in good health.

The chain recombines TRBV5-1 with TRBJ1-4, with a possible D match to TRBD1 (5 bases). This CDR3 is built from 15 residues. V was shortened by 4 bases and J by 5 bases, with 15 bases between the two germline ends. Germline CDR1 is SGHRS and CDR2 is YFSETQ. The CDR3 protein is CASSPQDGSNEKLFF. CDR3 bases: TGCGCCAGCAGCCCACAGGACGGATCCAATGAAAAACTGTTTTTT.

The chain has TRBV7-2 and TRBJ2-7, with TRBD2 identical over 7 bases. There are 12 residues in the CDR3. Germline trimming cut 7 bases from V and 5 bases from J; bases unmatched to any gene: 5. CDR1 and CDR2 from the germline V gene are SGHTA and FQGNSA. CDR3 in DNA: TGTGCCAGCAATCTCGGGGGGAACGAGCAGTACTTC. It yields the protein CASNLGGNEQYF.

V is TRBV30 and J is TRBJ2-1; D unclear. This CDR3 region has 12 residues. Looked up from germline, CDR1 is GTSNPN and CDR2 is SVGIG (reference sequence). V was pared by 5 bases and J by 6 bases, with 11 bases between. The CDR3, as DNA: TGTGCCTGGGAGAAACAGCGCAATGAGCAGTTCTTC. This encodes CAWEKQRNEQFF.

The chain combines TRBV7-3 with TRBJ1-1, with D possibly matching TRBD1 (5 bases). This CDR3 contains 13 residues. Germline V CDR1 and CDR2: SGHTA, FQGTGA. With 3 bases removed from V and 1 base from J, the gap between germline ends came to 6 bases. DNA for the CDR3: TGTGCCAGCAGCTTTGGGGGGAACACTGAAGCTTTCTTT. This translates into CASSFGGNTEAFF.